Each of the 23 T cell receptor beta chains below was sequenced from the same sample in a study of blood T cell repertoires in COVID-19. The assay was immunoSEQ multiplex PCR, and TCRdb's table has in-frame clones only and misses some. The sample gives hundreds of thousands of clones, 75% to 90% of which show up once; roughly 1.6% is in the top ten. Sequencing was done on a sample of peripheral blood. Receptors originate from a woman aged 35 to 49 who had recovered from COVID-19.

The chain recombines TRBV6-2 or TRBV6-3 with TRBJ1-5, with D unresolved. The length of the CDR3 is 15 residues. The germline V and J ends were trimmed by 2 bases and 4 bases, with 12 bases remaining between them. Germline V gene lookup returns CDR1 MNHEY and CDR2 SVGEGT. The CDR3 coding sequence is TGTGCCAGCAGTTACGAGGGATACACGAATCAGCCCCAGCATTTT. This translates into CASSYEGYTNQPQHF.

The CDR3 sequence: CASSPTGQGGYGYTF. In DNA, the CDR3 is TGTGCCAGCAGCCCAACGGGACAGGGAGGCTATGGCTACACCTTC. The V gene is TRBV6-5, the J gene TRBJ1-2; 9 bases fit TRBD1. Germline V CDR1 and CDR2: MNHEY, SVGAGI. Trimming took 6 bases from V and 4 from J; bases not matched to a gene: 9. This CDR3 is 15 amino acids long.

This clone appeared a single time. The chain links TRBV7-9 to TRBJ2-7; D not resolved. Trimming removed 7 bases from V and 6 bases from J, with 13 bases in between. CDR3 length: 12 residues. Germline V gene lookup returns CDR1 SEHNR and CDR2 FQNEAQ (reference sequence). CDR3 DNA sequence: TGTGCCAGCACCCTAGATTTTGGCGAGCAGTACTTC. Its translation: CASTLDFGEQYF.

The J gene is TRBJ2-7, the V gene TRBV27, with D perhaps TRBD1 (6 bases). From germline, CDR1 is MNHEY and CDR2 SMNVEV (reference sequence). Deletions cut 5 bases from V and 2 bases from J, with 7 bases between. The length of the CDR3 is 12 residues. The DNA for the CDR3 is TGTGCCAGCAGTGGACAGACCTACGAGCAGTACTTC. It yields the protein CASSGQTYEQYF.

CDR3 coding DNA: TGCAGCGCCCACGACTTGGTCGGCACTGAAGCTTTCTTT. Its protein is CSAHDLVGTEAFF. J is TRBJ1-1 and V is TRBV29-1; D is uncertain. V was cut by 7 bases and J by 4 bases, with 16 bases left in between. CDR1 is SQVTM, CDR2 ANQGSEA, per germline. This CDR3 spans 13 amino acids.

This rearrangement joins TRBV2 to TRBJ2-4, with 7 bases that match TRBD1. This CDR3 has 12 residues. Germline V CDR1 and CDR2: SNHLY, FYNNEI. V shed 8 bases, J shed 8 bases, and the junction held 6 bases outside the gene matches. CDR3 DNA sequence: TGTGCCAGCGGGCAGGGGGTAGACATTCAGTACTTC. This gives the protein CASGQGVDIQYF.

The chain joins TRBV11-3 to TRBJ2-1, with TRBD1 identical over 7 bases. There are 12 residues in the CDR3. Per the germline V gene, CDR1 is SGHNT and CDR2 is YENEEA. V was clipped by 6 bases and J by 8 bases; unmatched bases: 4. The CDR3 region has the DNA TGTGCCAGCAGTGACAGGGCCGATGAGCAGTTCTTC. Amino acid sequence: CASSDRADEQFF.

DNA of the CDR3: TGTGCCAGCAGCCAAACGGGAGAGCAGTTCTTC. This gives the protein CASSQTGEQFF. The rearrangement uses TRBV14 and TRBJ2-1, with D maybe TRBD2 (5 bases). Trimming took 2 bases from V and 10 from J, leaving 6 bases between them. The CDR3 covers 11 residues. Germline-derived CDR1 and CDR2 are SGHDN and FVKESK.

The chain joins TRBV6-5 to TRBJ2-4; D is unresolved. The CDR3 has 13 amino acids. The V and J ends lost 5 bases and 13 bases respectively, with 18 bases between them. Germline-derived CDR1 and CDR2 are MNHEY and SVGAGI. The CDR3 DNA reads TGTGCCAGCAGTCCCATTAACACAGCCCCGCAGTACTTC. Protein sequence: CASSPINTAPQYF.

V gene TRBV7-8 combines with J gene TRBJ2-5, with 7 bases lining up with TRBD2. The CDR3 consists of 17 residues. Trimming at V came to 3 bases and at J to 7 bases, leaving 17 bases not matched to a gene. Germline assignment: CDR1 SGHVS and CDR2 FQNEAQ. In DNA form, the CDR3 reads TGTGCCAGCAGCTTCGCCGGGGAGGGCAGCCCAGGGACGACCCAGTACTTC. Its protein is CASSFAGEGSPGTTQYF.

A single count supports this clone. The V gene is TRBV30, the J gene TRBJ2-3; 9 bases agree with TRBD2. The CDR3 length is 16 residues. Per germline, CDR1 GTSNPN and CDR2 SVGIG (reference sequence). Trimming at V came to 2 bases and at J to 9 bases, leaving 15 bases not matched to a gene. CDR3 in DNA: TGTGCCTGGAGTTACGGTAGCGCGGGGGGGCGAGGAACGCAGTATTTT. The encoded protein is CAWSYGSAGGRGTQYF. The entire variable domain, with the rest obtained from reference TRBV30 and TRBJ2-3, is as follows: SQTIHQWPATLVQPVGSPLSLECTVEGTSNPNLYWYRQAAGRGLQLLFYSVGIGQISSEVPQNLSASRPQDRQFILSSKKLLLSDSGFYLCAWSYGSAGGRGTQYFGPGTRLTVL.

This sequence joins TRBV5-1 and TRBJ2-3; 10 bases fit TRBD2. Losses at the gene ends were 4 bases for V and 4 bases for J; bases not matched to a gene: 9. The CDR3 is 16 residues long. The germline gives CDR1 SGHRS, CDR2 YFSETQ. The CDR3 is CASSPLSSGGADTQYF. DNA of the CDR3: TGCGCCAGCAGCCCGCTCTCTAGCGGGGGTGCAGATACGCAGTATTTT.

This chain uses TRBV28 with TRBJ2-1, with 12 bases aligning to TRBD1. Trimming at V came to 10 bases and at J to 8 bases, leaving 6 bases not matched to a gene. The CDR3 loop spans 13 amino acids. CDR1 and CDR2 (germline): MDHEN, SYDVKM. CDR3 region: CATRGQGAYEQFF. CDR3 nucleotide sequence: TGTGCCACACGGGGACAGGGGGCCTATGAGCAGTTCTTC. The full variable domain, with the rest looked up from reference TRBV28 and TRBJ2-1, is DVKVTQSSRYLVKRTGEKVFLECVQDMDHENMFWYRQDPGLGLRLIYFSYDVKMKEKGDIPEGYSVSREKKERFSLILESASTNQTSMYLCATRGQGAYEQFFGPGTRLTVL.

The CDR3 DNA reads as TGTGCCAGCAGCTTGCGGCTAGCGGGGGCCGCAGATACGCAGTATTTT. This gives the protein CASSLRLAGAADTQYF. The chain links TRBV7-2 to TRBJ2-3; 10 nucleotides match TRBD2. This CDR3 spans 16 amino acids. Germline CDR1 SGHTA, CDR2 FQGNSA. With V trimmed by 3 bases and J by 4 bases, 7 bases remained unmatched. Together with reference TRBV7-2 and TRBJ2-3, the CDR3 gives the full variable domain: GAGVSQSPSNKVTEKGKDVELRCDPISGHTALYWYRQSLGQGLEFLIYFQGNSAPDKSGLPSDRFSAERTGGSVSTLTIQRTQQEDSAVYLCASSLRLAGAADTQYFGPGTRLTVL.

This chain links TRBV7-9 with TRBJ2-2; 9 bases align to TRBD2. V lost 5 bases to trimming and J lost 2 bases; unmatched junction nucleotides: 6. Germline-derived CDR1 and CDR2 are SEHNR and FQNEAQ (reference sequence). This CDR3 has 16 residues. CDR3 residues: CASSRASGANTGELFF. CDR3 sequence (DNA): TGTGCCAGCAGCCGCGCTAGCGGGGCCAACACCGGGGAGCTGTTTTTT.

This clone came up a few times. The chain uses TRBV21-1 and TRBJ2-7; TRBD1 was called by the table and not checked on the DNA. TRBV21-1 is an annotated pseudogene. This CDR3 has 15 amino acids. The CDR3: CASSKGTGHPSEQYF. In DNA, the CDR3 is TGTGCCAGCAGCAAAGGGACAGGGCATCCCTCCGAGCAGTACTTC.

As regards this clone: In the same sample, other DNA sequences code for this CDR3. This chain connects TRBV7-9 to TRBJ2-2, with D tentatively TRBD2 (6 bases). From germline, CDR1 is SEHNR and CDR2 FQNEAQ (reference sequence). The CDR3 extends over 15 amino acids. V was cut by 5 bases and J by 5 bases, with 15 bases left in between. The DNA for the CDR3 is TGTGCCAGCAGCCCGGCCGGGGGTCGGACCGGGGAGCTGTTTTTT. It yields the protein CASSPAGGRTGELFF.

This chain joins TRBV6-2 or TRBV6-3 and TRBJ1-5; perhaps TRBD1 as D (6 bases). The ends were cut back, 4 bases at V and 6 bases at J, with 13 bases in the middle. The CDR3 is 14 amino acids. Per germline, CDR1 MNHEY and CDR2 SVGEGT. The DNA of the CDR3 is TGTGCCAGCAGTTTACAGGGCGGGGGTCAGCCCCAGCATTTT. Translated: CASSLQGGGQPQHF.

The genes are TRBV2 and TRBJ2-7; tentatively, D is TRBD2 (5 bases). The germline V gene encodes CDR1 SNHLY and CDR2 FYNNEI. The CDR3 sequence is 15 residues long. The ends were cut back, 2 bases at V and 4 bases at J, with 15 bases in the middle. CDR3 protein: CASSESRAPGYEQYF. As DNA, the CDR3 is TGTGCCAGCAGTGAAAGTAGGGCCCCGGGGTACGAGCAGTACTTC.

The chain couples TRBV29-1 to TRBJ2-3; 14 nucleotides match TRBD2. J gave up 14 bases and V 6 bases, and 10 bases lay outside the gene matches. The CDR3 length is 13 residues. From germline, CDR1 is SQVTM and CDR2 ANQGSEA. In nucleotides, the CDR3 is TGCAGCGTCGCCAGGACTAGCGGGGGGCAGGGGTATTTT. Protein sequence: CSVARTSGGQGYF.

This clone occurred once. The J gene is TRBJ2-4, the V gene TRBV6-5; 7 nucleotides match TRBD1. There are 13 residues in the CDR3. Trimming at V came to 5 bases and at J to 6 bases, leaving 4 bases not matched to a gene. Germline V lookup: CDR1 MNHEY, CDR2 SVGAGI. The CDR3 nucleotides are TGTGCCAGCAGTAATTGGGACAGAAACATTCAGTACTTC. Protein sequence: CASSNWDRNIQYF.

The V and J genes are TRBV4-2 and TRBJ2-1; 7 nucleotides match TRBD2. This CDR3 has 17 residues. Trimming removed 2 bases from V and 3 bases from J; junction bases left unmatched: 10. CDR1 and CDR2 (germline): LGHNA, YNFKEQ. In DNA form, the CDR3 reads TGTGCCAGCAGCCAACCCTTGGGAGCGGGGAACTACAATGAGCAGTTCTTC. It yields the protein CASSQPLGAGNYNEQFF.

V usage is TRBV15 and J usage is TRBJ2-2, with 9 positions matching TRBD1. The junction had 5 bases not matched to a gene; V was cut back by 0 bases and J by 3 bases. CDR3 size: 17 residues. The germline V gene encodes CDR1 LNHNV and CDR2 YYDKDF (reference sequence). In DNA form, the CDR3 reads TGTGCCACCAGCAGAGATCGAGGACAGGGGTACACCGGGGAGCTGTTTTTT. As protein: CATSRDRGQGYTGELFF.